This T cell receptor beta chain is drawn from a study of blood T cell repertoires in COVID-19. Clinical history reported by participants formed the basis on which cohorts were assigned. Methods used by the authors: Reference gene primer amplification gave nucleated cell count estimates. Sequencing was performed with immunoSEQ multiplex PCR; in TCRdb, only in-frame clones are kept and a portion is missing. That table furnishes V, J and clone size, whereas the DNA furnished D and trimming. The sample consists of roughly 200,000 clones, around 90% of them appearing once. Trimming removed 0 bases from V and 0 bases from J, with 15 bases in between. The germline CDR1 and CDR2 sequences are GTSNPN and SVGIG (reference sequence). The CDR3 runs 17 residues. This clone was seen only once.

The specimen was PBMCs or T cells enriched from blood (not recorded which). The source of this sequence is a man aged 25-45 years who had recovered from COVID-19. This rearrangement joins TRBV30 to TRBJ1-5; D not certain. The CDR3 sequence: CAWSVSTELYSNQPQHF. CDR3 coding DNA: TGTGCCTGGAGTGTCTCCACGGAGCTCTATAGCAATCAGCCCCAGCATTTT.